The table lists the clone carrying this T cell receptor beta chain with a few counts. Antigen unknown. Template switching by 5'RACE produced TCR cDNA, adding a universal primer site and UMIs. TCRdb recomputed calls from the 5' RACE reads with MiXCR, one row per CDR3 protein. The sample includes about 360,000 distinct CDR3 sequences, approximately 6% of them seen just once. After removal of 3 bases from V and 1 base from J, the junction contained 4 bases not matched to a gene. Germline lookup yields CDR1 DFQATT and CDR2 SNEGSKA (reference sequence). The length of the CDR3 is 15 residues. The data belong to a study of T cells after yellow fever vaccination. General study points: Bulk-population clonotypes that are abundant could appear as contaminants in FACS-sorted repertoires. Re-detected after boosting: most primary clones, 96% of CD4 and 80% to 90% of CD8. Weaker overall, the secondary response nonetheless peaked faster (day 5 versus 15).

The receptor was isolated from a man between 25 and 39 years old who received the YFV17D yellow fever vaccine. This chain uses TRBV20-1 with TRBJ2-2, with TRBD2 identical over 8 bases. Specimen: PBMCs, collected 5 days after the yellow fever booster vaccination. In DNA, the CDR3 is TGCAGTGCTAGTCCCAGCGGGAGGAACACCGGGGAGCTGTTTTTT. This codes for CSASPSGRNTGELFF.